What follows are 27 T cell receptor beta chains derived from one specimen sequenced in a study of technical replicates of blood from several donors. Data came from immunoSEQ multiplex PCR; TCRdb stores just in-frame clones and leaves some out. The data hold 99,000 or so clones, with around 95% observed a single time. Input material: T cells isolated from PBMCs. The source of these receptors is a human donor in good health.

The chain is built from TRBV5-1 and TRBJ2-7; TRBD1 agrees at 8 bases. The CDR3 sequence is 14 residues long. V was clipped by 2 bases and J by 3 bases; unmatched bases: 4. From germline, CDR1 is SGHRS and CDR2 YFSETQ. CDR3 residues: CASSFTGGGYEQYF. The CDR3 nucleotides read TGCGCCAGCAGCTTTACAGGGGGTGGCTACGAGCAGTACTTC.

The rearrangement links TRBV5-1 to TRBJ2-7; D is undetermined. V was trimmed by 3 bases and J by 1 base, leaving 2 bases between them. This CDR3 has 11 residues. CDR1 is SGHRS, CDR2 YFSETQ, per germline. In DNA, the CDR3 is TGCGCCAGCAGCTCGTCCTACGAGCAGTACTTC. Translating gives CASSSSYEQYF.

The DNA for the CDR3 is TGCGCCAGCAGCCACCGGGACAGGGGGGAACGGGACTATGGCTACACCTTC. Translation: CASSHRDRGERDYGYTF. The chain recombines TRBV4-1 with TRBJ1-2; 11 nucleotides align to TRBD1. J gave up 3 bases and V 3 bases, and 9 bases lay outside the gene matches. This CDR3 has 17 residues. Germline CDR1 and CDR2: MGHRA and YSYEKL.

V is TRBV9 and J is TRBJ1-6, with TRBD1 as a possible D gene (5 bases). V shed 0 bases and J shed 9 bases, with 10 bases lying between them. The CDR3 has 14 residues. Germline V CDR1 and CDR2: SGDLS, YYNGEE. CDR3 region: CASSVATGGSPLHF. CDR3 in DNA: TGTGCCAGCAGCGTAGCTACGGGGGGTTCACCCCTCCACTTT.

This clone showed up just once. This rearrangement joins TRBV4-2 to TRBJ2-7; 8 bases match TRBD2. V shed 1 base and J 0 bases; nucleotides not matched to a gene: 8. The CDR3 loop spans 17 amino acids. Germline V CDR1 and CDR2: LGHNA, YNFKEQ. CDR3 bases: TGTGCCAGCAGCCAAGTTGATAGCGGGGATCGCTCCTACGAGCAGTACTTC. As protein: CASSQVDSGDRSYEQYF.

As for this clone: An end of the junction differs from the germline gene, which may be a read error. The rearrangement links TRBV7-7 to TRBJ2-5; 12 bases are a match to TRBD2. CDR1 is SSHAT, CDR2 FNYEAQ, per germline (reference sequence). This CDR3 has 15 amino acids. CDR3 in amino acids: CASRPSGGAWETQYF. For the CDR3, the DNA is TGTGCTAGCAGACCTAGCGGGGGGGCCTGGGAGACCCAGTACTTC.

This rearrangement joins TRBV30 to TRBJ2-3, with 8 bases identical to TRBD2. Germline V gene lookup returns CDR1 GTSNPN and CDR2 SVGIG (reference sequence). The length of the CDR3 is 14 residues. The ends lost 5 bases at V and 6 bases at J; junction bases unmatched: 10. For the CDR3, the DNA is TGTGCCTGGGGGAGCGGGGGTCCCTGGGATACGCAGTATTTT. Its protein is CAWGSGGPWDTQYF.

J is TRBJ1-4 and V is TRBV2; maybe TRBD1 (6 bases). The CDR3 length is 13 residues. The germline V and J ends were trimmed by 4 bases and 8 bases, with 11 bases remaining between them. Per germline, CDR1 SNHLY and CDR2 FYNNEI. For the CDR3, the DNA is TGTGCCAGCAGTGGTCAGGGGAGCGAAAAACTGTTTTTT. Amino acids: CASSGQGSEKLFF.

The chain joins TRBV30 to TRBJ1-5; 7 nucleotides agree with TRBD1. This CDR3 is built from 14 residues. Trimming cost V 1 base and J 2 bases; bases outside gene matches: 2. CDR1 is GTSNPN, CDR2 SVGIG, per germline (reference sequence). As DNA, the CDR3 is TGTGCCTGGAGTGGGGGGACAGGCAATCAGCCCCAGCATTTT. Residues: CAWSGGTGNQPQHF.

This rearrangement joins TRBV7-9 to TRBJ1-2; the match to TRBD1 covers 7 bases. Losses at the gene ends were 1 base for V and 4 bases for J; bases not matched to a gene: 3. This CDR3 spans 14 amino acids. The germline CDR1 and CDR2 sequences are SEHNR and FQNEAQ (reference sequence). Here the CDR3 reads CASSLGGTAYGYTF. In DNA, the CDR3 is TGTGCCAGCAGCTTAGGAGGGACAGCCTATGGCTACACCTTC.

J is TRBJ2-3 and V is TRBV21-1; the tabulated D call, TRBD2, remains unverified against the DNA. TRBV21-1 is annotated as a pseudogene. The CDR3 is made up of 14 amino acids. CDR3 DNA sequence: TGTGCCAGCAGCAAACTAGTCCACGCAGATACGCAGTATTTT. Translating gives CASSKLVHADTQYF.

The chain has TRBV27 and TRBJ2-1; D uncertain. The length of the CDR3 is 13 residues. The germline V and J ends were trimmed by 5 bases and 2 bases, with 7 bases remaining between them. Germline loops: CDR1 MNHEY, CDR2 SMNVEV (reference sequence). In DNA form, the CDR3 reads TGTGCCAGCAGTCGTACTCCCTACAATGAGCAGTTCTTC. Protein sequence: CASSRTPYNEQFF.

The CDR3 DNA follows: TGTGCCAGCCGACAGGGTATCGGGACTAGCGGGTATACGCAGTATTTT. It yields the protein CASRQGIGTSGYTQYF. The chain joins TRBV6-6 to TRBJ2-3, with 12 positions matching TRBD2. CDR1 is MNHNY, CDR2 SVGAGI, per germline (reference sequence). Trimming removed 8 bases from V and 7 bases from J; junction bases left unmatched: 13. This CDR3 is built from 16 residues.

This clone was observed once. The CDR3 spells CASGPGTGRTNTEAFF. The CDR3 bases are TGTGCTAGTGGTCCCGGGACAGGTCGGACGAACACTGAAGCTTTCTTT. J is TRBJ1-1 and V is TRBV12-5; 8 nucleotides match TRBD1. Trimming cost V 5 bases and J 1 base; bases outside gene matches: 9. Germline V lookup: CDR1 LGHNT, CDR2 FRNRAP. The CDR3 is made up of 16 amino acids. The full variable domain, rest sourced from reference TRBV12-5 and TRBJ1-1, is DARVTQTPRHKVTEMGQEVTMRCQPILGHNTVFWYRQTMMQGLELLAYFRNRAPLDDSGMPKDRFSAEMPDATLATLKIQPSEPRDSAVYFCASGPGTGRTNTEAFFGQGTRLTVV.

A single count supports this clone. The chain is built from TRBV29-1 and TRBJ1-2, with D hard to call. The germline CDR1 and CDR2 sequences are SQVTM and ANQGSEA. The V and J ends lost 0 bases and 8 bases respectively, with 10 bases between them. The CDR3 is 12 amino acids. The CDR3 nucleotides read TGCAGCGTTGAAGAATCGAGTGAGGGCTACACCTTC. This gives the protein CSVEESSEGYTF.

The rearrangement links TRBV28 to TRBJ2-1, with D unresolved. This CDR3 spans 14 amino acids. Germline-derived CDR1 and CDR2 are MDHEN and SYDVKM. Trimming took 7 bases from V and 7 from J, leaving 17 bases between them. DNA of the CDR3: TGTGCCAGCACTAACCTTCCACTTTCAAATGAGCAGTTCTTC. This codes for CASTNLPLSNEQFF.

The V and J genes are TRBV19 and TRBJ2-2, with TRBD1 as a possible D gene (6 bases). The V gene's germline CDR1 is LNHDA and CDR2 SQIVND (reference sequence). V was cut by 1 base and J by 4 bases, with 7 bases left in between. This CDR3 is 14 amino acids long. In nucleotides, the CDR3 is TGTGCCAGTAGTATAGCACAGGGCACCGGGGAGCTGTTTTTT. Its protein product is CASSIAQGTGELFF. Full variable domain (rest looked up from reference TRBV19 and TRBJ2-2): DGGITQSPKYLFRKEGQNVTLSCEQNLNHDAMYWYRQDPGQGLRLIYYSQIVNDFQKGDIAEGYSVSREKKESFPLTVTSAQKNPTAFYLCASSIAQGTGELFFGEGSRLTVL.

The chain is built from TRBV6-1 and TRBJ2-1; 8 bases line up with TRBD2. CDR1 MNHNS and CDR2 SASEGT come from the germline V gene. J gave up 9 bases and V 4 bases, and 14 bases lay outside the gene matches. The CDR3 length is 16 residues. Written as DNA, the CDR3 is TGTGCCAGCAGTGCCCAGTTTGGCGGGAGGAGGGGTGAGCAGTTCTTC. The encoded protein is CASSAQFGGRRGEQFF.

This CDR3 reads CATSRDPGSYNEQFF. DNA of the CDR3: TGTGCCACCAGCAGAGACCCCGGGAGTTACAATGAGCAGTTCTTC. V gene TRBV15 combines with J gene TRBJ2-1; a weak D match, TRBD2 (6 bases). V was shortened by 0 bases and J by 4 bases, with 10 bases between the two germline ends. This CDR3 is built from 15 residues. From germline, CDR1 is LNHNV and CDR2 YYDKDF (reference sequence).

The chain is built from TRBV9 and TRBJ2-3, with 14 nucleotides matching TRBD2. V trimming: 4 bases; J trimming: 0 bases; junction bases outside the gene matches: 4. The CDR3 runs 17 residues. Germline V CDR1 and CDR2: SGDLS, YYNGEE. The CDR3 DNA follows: TGTGCCAGCAGCCAGAGGACTAGCGGGAGGAGCACAGATACGCAGTATTTT. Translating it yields CASSQRTSGRSTDTQYF. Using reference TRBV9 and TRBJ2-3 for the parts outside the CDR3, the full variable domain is DSGVTQTPKHLITATGQRVTLRCSPRSGDLSVYWYQQSLDQGLQFLIQYYNGEERAKGNILERFSAQQFPDLHSELNLSSLELGDSALYFCASSQRTSGRSTDTQYFGPGTRLTVL.

CDR3 loop: CASSLHTSGRFIWEETQYF. As DNA, the CDR3 is TGTGCCAGCAGCTTACACACTAGCGGGAGGTTTATTTGGGAAGAGACCCAGTACTTC. This rearrangement joins TRBV7-8 to TRBJ2-5; 12 positions match TRBD2. Germline CDR1 is SGHVS and CDR2 is FQNEAQ. The length of the CDR3 is 19 residues. J lost 3 bases, V lost 2 bases, and 13 bases had no gene match.

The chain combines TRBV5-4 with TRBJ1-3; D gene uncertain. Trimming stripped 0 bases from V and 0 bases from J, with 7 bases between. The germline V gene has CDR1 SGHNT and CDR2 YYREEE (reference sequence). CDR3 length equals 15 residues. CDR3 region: CASSLESGSGNTIYF. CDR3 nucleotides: TGTGCCAGCAGCTTGGAGTCGGGCTCTGGAAACACCATATATTTT.

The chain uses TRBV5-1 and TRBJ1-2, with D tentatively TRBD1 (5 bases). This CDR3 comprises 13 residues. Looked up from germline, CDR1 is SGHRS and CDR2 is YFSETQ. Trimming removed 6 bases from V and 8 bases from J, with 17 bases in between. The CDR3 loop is CASTLEGEEGYTF. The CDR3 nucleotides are TGCGCCAGCACCCTAGAAGGGGAGGAGGGCTACACCTTC.

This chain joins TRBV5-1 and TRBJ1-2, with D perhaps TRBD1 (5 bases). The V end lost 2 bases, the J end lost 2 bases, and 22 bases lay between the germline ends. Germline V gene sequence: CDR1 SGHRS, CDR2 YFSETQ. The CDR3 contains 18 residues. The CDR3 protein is CASSFGGEGAGRNYGYTF. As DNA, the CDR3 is TGCGCCAGCAGCTTTGGAGGGGAAGGGGCAGGGAGGAACTATGGCTACACCTTC. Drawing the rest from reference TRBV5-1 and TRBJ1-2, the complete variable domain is KAGVTQTPRYLIKTRGQQVTLSCSPISGHRSVSWYQQTPGQGLQFLFEYFSETQRNKGNFPGRFSGRQFSNSRSEMNVSTLELGDSALYLCASSFGGEGAGRNYGYTFGSGTRLTVV.

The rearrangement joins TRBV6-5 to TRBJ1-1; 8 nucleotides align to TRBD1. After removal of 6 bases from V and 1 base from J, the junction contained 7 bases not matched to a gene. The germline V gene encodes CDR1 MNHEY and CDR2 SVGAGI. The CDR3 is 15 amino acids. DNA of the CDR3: TGTGCCAGCAGCACTCAGGGGGCTGGGAACACTGAAGCTTTCTTT. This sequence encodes CASSTQGAGNTEAFF.

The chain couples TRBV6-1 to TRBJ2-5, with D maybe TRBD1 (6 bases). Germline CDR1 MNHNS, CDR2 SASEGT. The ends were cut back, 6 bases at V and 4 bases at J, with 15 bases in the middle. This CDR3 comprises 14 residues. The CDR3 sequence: CASSGITGLETQYF. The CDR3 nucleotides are TGTGCCAGCAGCGGAATAACAGGGTTAGAGACCCAGTACTTC.

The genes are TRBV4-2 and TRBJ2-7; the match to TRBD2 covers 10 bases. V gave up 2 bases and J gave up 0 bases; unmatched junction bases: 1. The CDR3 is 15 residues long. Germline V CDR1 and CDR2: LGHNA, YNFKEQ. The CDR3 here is CASSQRLAGSYEQYF. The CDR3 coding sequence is TGTGCCAGCAGCCAAAGACTAGCGGGCTCCTACGAGCAGTACTTC.